This TCR beta chain was recovered during a study of T cell repertoires in cytomegalovirus infection. TCRdb independently ran MiXCR on the reads; one entry per CDR3 protein. Among over 25,000 distinct CDR3 sequences listed, about 20% were seen once. V dropped 6 bases and J dropped 3 bases, with 18 bases sitting between them. The length of the CDR3 is 15 residues. A note on this clonotype: Its cognate antigen is unknown.

The chain carries TRBV12-3 or TRBV12-4 and TRBJ2-7, with D possibly called TRBD1 or TRBD2 (5 bases each). The sample consisted of CD8+ T cells from cultured PBMCs, taken from culture after CMV antigen stimulation. The TCR originated in a human donor in good health (CMV status not recorded). Some clones in this sample may be carry-over from other donors' samples. CDR3 loop: CASSPQRDGFYEQYF. In DNA form, the CDR3 reads TGTGCCAGCAGCCCTCAAAGGGACGGTTTCTACGAGCAGTACTTC.